These 27 T cell receptor beta chains were all obtained from the same sample, sequenced in a study of lymphopenia after photon versus proton radiotherapy. Assay used: immunoSEQ multiplex PCR; TCRdb lists only in-frame clones, some missing. The data contain around 70,000 clones, roughly 92% of them singletons. The sequencing here drew on peripheral blood, taken from a patient treated with photon-based radiotherapy. The receptors were sampled from a woman aged 40 to 50 with cholangiocarcinoma.

The gene calls are TRBV28 and TRBJ1-1; D not certain. Germline CDR1 and CDR2: MDHEN and SYDVKM. This CDR3 spans 12 amino acids. Trimming took off 5 bases at V and 6 bases at J, with 10 bases between the two ends. CDR3 sequence: CASSAPIAEAFF. CDR3 in DNA: TGTGCCAGCAGTGCCCCGATAGCTGAAGCTTTCTTT. The full variable domain, rest sourced from reference TRBV28 and TRBJ1-1, is DVKVTQSSRYLVKRTGEKVFLECVQDMDHENMFWYRQDPGLGLRLIYFSYDVKMKEKGDIPEGYSVSREKKERFSLILESASTNQTSMYLCASSAPIAEAFFGQGTRLTVV.

This chain uses TRBV28 with TRBJ1-5; weak D call: TRBD1 (5 bases). Germline V gives CDR1 MDHEN, CDR2 SYDVKM. This CDR3 is 13 amino acids long. Trimming cost V 10 bases and J 0 bases, with 10 bases left between them. The CDR3 bases are TGTGCCACACAGGTATATAGCAATCAGCCCCAGCATTTT. It codes for CATQVYSNQPQHF.

This chain joins TRBV5-4 and TRBJ2-7; 7 bases agree with TRBD1. With 2 bases clipped from V and 3 bases from J, the junction kept 14 bases outside the gene matches. CDR3 length: 17 residues. Per germline, CDR1 SGHNT and CDR2 YYREEE (reference sequence). As DNA, the CDR3 is TGTGCCAGCAGCTTAGACCAGCCCAAGACAGGGTTCTACGAGCAGTACTTC. Translated: CASSLDQPKTGFYEQYF.

The CDR3 reads CATQEFSNTGELFF. DNA of the CDR3: TGCGCCACCCAAGAGTTTTCGAACACCGGGGAGCTGTTTTTT. The J gene is TRBJ2-2, the V gene TRBV10-1; D not certain. V was shortened by 10 bases and J by 0 bases, with 12 bases between the two germline ends. The germline gives CDR1 WNHNN, CDR2 SYGVQD (reference sequence). This CDR3 is 14 amino acids long.

The table lists this clone with a count of one. V is TRBV6-5 and J is TRBJ1-1, with D perhaps matching TRBD1 (6 bases). The V end lost 0 bases, the J end lost 8 bases, and 10 bases lay between the germline ends. Germline CDR1 is MNHEY and CDR2 is SVGAGI. The CDR3 has 13 residues. CDR3 in DNA: TGTGCCAGCAGTTACTCCTGGACAGCCGAAGCTTTCTTT. Encoded protein: CASSYSWTAEAFF.

V gene TRBV2 combines with J gene TRBJ1-2; D might be TRBD1 (5 bases). Germline loops: CDR1 SNHLY, CDR2 FYNNEI. V shed 2 bases and J shed 6 bases, with 10 bases lying between them. This CDR3 comprises 13 residues. As DNA, the CDR3 is TGTGCCAGCAGTGAAAAAGGAGGGGATGGCTACACCTTC. Residues: CASSEKGGDGYTF.

V is TRBV5-1 and J is TRBJ1-2; D is uncertain. The germline CDR1 and CDR2 sequences are SGHRS and YFSETQ. The CDR3 spans 14 residues. V dropped 4 bases and J dropped 2 bases, with 12 bases sitting between them. CDR3 loop: CASSPAAGNYGYTF. Written as DNA, the CDR3 is TGCGCCAGCAGCCCCGCGGCGGGAAACTATGGCTACACCTTC.

On this clone itself: This sample also contains other DNA sequences that code for the same CDR3. The V gene is TRBV6-5, the J gene TRBJ1-1, with D perhaps TRBD1 (6 bases). Trimming pared 4 bases from V and 1 base from J, leaving 7 bases between. Germline values: CDR1 MNHEY, CDR2 SVGAGI. CDR3 length: 13 residues. The CDR3 coding sequence is TGTGCCAGCAGTTTACAGGGGAACACTGAAGCTTTCTTT. Protein product: CASSLQGNTEAFF.

This clone came up once. V is TRBV5-6 and J is TRBJ1-1; D unresolved. This CDR3 region has 12 residues. V gave up 3 bases and J gave up 1 base, with 4 bases separating them. Germline values: CDR1 SGHDT, CDR2 YYEEEE. CDR3: CASSSGNTEAFF. CDR3 nucleotide sequence: TGTGCCAGCAGCTCAGGGAACACTGAAGCTTTCTTT.

Written as DNA, the CDR3 is TGTGCCAGCAGTGCAGGGACAGGGGGAACAAATGAGCAGTTCTTC. Protein product: CASSAGTGGTNEQFF. The chain is built from TRBV25-1 and TRBJ2-1; 11 bases are a match to TRBD1. This CDR3 region has 15 residues. Trimming took 4 bases from V and 7 from J; bases not matched to a gene: 6. The V gene's germline CDR1 is MGHDK and CDR2 SYGVNS. The full variable domain, in which reference TRBV25-1 and TRBJ2-1 provide the parts outside the CDR3, is EADIYQTPRYLVIGTGKKITLECSQTMGHDKMYWYQQDPGMELHLIHYSYGVNSTEKGDLSSESTVSRIRTEHFPLTLESARPSHTSQYLCASSAGTGGTNEQFFGPGTRLTVL.

This chain links TRBV21-1 with TRBJ2-5; TRBD1 is taken as the D call from the table, unchecked against the DNA. TRBV21-1 is described as a pseudogene. The CDR3 is 14 amino acids. Here the CDR3 reads CASSKVGLPQAQYF. The DNA of the CDR3 is TGTGCCAGCAGCAAAGTTGGCCTCCCCCAGGCCCAGTACTTC.

This clone has more than one count but fewer than ten. The rearrangement joins TRBV27 to TRBJ2-7; TRBD1 matches at 8 bases. Germline V gene sequence: CDR1 MNHEY, CDR2 SMNVEV (reference sequence). The trim removed 3 bases at V and 6 bases at J, leaving 4 bases unmatched. The CDR3 consists of 13 residues. DNA for the CDR3: TGTGCCAGCAGTTTGGACAGGGCCCGCGAGCAGTACTTC. It translates to CASSLDRAREQYF.

The V and J genes are TRBV10-3 and TRBJ1-5; a weak D match, TRBD1 (6 bases). CDR3 length: 13 residues. V was clipped by 4 bases and J by 5 bases, with 9 bases between them. Germline loops: CDR1 ENHRY, CDR2 SYGVKD. Here the CDR3 DNA reads TGTGCCATCAGTGCAGGGGTCGATCAGCCCCAGCATTTT. Translating it yields CAISAGVDQPQHF.

The chain combines TRBV7-6 with TRBJ1-4; D unresolved. The V end lost 5 bases, the J end lost 8 bases, and 15 bases lay between the germline ends. The CDR3 contains 14 residues. CDR1 and CDR2 from the germline V gene are SGHVS and FNYEAQ. The CDR3 DNA reads TGTGCCAGCAGCGCGACTAACGGTGGAGAAAAACTGTTTTTT. Translated: CASSATNGGEKLFF.

The CDR3 spells CASSLSSAGTYNEQFF. The CDR3 region has the DNA TGTGCCAGCAGCTTATCGTCGGCGGGGACCTACAATGAGCAGTTCTTC. This chain connects TRBV7-2 to TRBJ2-1; tentative D call: TRBD2 (6 bases). The germline V gene encodes CDR1 SGHTA and CDR2 FQGNSA. Trimming removed 2 bases at V and 2 bases at J, with 13 bases between. This CDR3 contains 16 residues.

CDR3 nucleotides: TGTGCCAGCAGACCTCTAGCGGGAGGAGCCTACGAGCAGTACTTC. Translated, it gives CASRPLAGGAYEQYF. The V and J genes are TRBV6-5 and TRBJ2-7; 11 nucleotides align to TRBD2. J gave up 2 bases and V 6 bases, and 6 bases lay outside the gene matches. CDR3 length equals 15 residues. CDR1 and CDR2 from the germline V gene are MNHEY and SVGAGI.

The chain employs TRBV7-3 and TRBJ2-5, with a possible D match to TRBD2 (6 bases). CDR3 size: 14 residues. Trimming stripped 5 bases from V and 10 bases from J, with 20 bases between. Germline assignment: CDR1 SGHTA and CDR2 FQGTGA. This CDR3 is CASSQGFDQGGQYF. The CDR3 coding sequence is TGTGCCAGCAGCCAAGGGTTTGATCAGGGAGGCCAGTACTTC.

The V call is TRBV28, the J call TRBJ1-1, with a possible D match to TRBD1 (5 bases). The CDR3 extends over 15 amino acids. Germline lookup yields CDR1 MDHEN and CDR2 SYDVKM. V was trimmed by 2 bases and J by 0 bases, leaving 10 bases between them. CDR3 sequence (DNA): TGTGCCAGCAGTTTAGGGGAGGGGATGAACACTGAAGCTTTCTTT. Protein product: CASSLGEGMNTEAFF. The full variable domain, its missing parts supplied by reference TRBV28 and TRBJ1-1, is DVKVTQSSRYLVKRTGEKVFLECVQDMDHENMFWYRQDPGLGLRLIYFSYDVKMKEKGDIPEGYSVSREKKERFSLILESASTNQTSMYLCASSLGEGMNTEAFFGQGTRLTVV.

The genes are TRBV18 and TRBJ2-7; D remains ambiguous. V was cut by 5 bases and J by 6 bases, with 11 bases left in between. Looked up from germline, CDR1 is KGHSH and CDR2 is LQKENI. This CDR3 region has 12 residues. The CDR3 loop is CASSGSKGEQYF. The CDR3 DNA sequence: TGTGCCAGCTCAGGCAGCAAGGGCGAGCAGTACTTC.

For the CDR3, the DNA is TGTGCTAGTGCCCTGAACACTGAAGCTTTCTTT. This codes for CASALNTEAFF. The chain uses TRBV12-5 and TRBJ1-1; no clear D. Germline V gene lookup returns CDR1 LGHNT and CDR2 FRNRAP. The ends were cut back, 7 bases at V and 0 bases at J, with 3 bases in the middle. The CDR3 loop spans 11 amino acids. Using reference TRBV12-5 and TRBJ1-1 for the parts outside the CDR3, the full variable domain is DARVTQTPRHKVTEMGQEVTMRCQPILGHNTVFWYRQTMMQGLELLAYFRNRAPLDDSGMPKDRFSAEMPDATLATLKIQPSEPRDSAVYFCASALNTEAFFGQGTRLTVV.

This clone appeared a single time. In nucleotides, the CDR3 is TGTGCCAGCAGCTCTGGGGGGGCCTATGGCTACACCTTC. Protein sequence: CASSSGGAYGYTF. The chain couples TRBV28 to TRBJ1-2, with TRBD1 as a possible D gene (6 bases). CDR1 and CDR2 from the germline V gene are MDHEN and SYDVKM. The V gene lost 6 bases and the J gene lost 4 bases, with 12 bases spanning the gap. The CDR3 is 13 amino acids.

V is TRBV28 and J is TRBJ2-1, with TRBD2 identical over 14 bases. From germline, CDR1 is MDHEN and CDR2 SYDVKM. This CDR3 has 15 residues. V lost 6 bases, J lost 7 bases, and 5 bases stayed unmatched. The CDR3 DNA sequence: TGTGCCAGCAGCCCCGGGACTAGCGGGAGTAATGAGCAGTTCTTC. It specifies CASSPGTSGSNEQFF. Complete variable domain (other parts from reference TRBV28 and TRBJ2-1): DVKVTQSSRYLVKRTGEKVFLECVQDMDHENMFWYRQDPGLGLRLIYFSYDVKMKEKGDIPEGYSVSREKKERFSLILESASTNQTSMYLCASSPGTSGSNEQFFGPGTRLTVL.

The chain combines TRBV7-3 with TRBJ2-7; no definite D call. Germline lookup yields CDR1 SGHTA and CDR2 FQGTGA. CDR3 length equals 13 residues. Between the trimmed V and J ends, which lost 5 bases and 6 bases, there was a span of 14 bases. The CDR3 loop reads CASSVDGPSEQYF. CDR3 nucleotide sequence: TGTGCCAGCAGCGTGGACGGCCCCTCCGAGCAGTACTTC.

The genes are TRBV28 and TRBJ1-6; D unclear. Germline CDR1 and CDR2: MDHEN and SYDVKM. Trimming removed 2 bases from V and 6 bases from J, with 8 bases in between. This CDR3 has 14 amino acids. The CDR3 sequence is CASSLGQFNSPLHF. The CDR3 nucleotides read TGTGCCAGCAGTTTAGGGCAGTTTAATTCACCCCTCCACTTT.

The V gene is TRBV9, the J gene TRBJ2-2, with 7 bases that match TRBD1. The CDR3 has 16 amino acids. The J segment lost 0 bases and the V segment lost 1 base, leaving 3 bases of the junction unmatched. CDR1 SGDLS and CDR2 YYNGEE come from the germline V gene. As DNA, the CDR3 is TGTGCCAGCAGCGTATCAACAGGGGCGAACACCGGGGAGCTGTTTTTT. It yields the protein CASSVSTGANTGELFF.

The chain is built from TRBV2 and TRBJ1-5; D remains unclear. The V gene's germline CDR1 is SNHLY and CDR2 FYNNEI. The CDR3 loop spans 13 amino acids. Trimming took 7 bases from V and 2 from J, leaving 9 bases between them. CDR3 protein: CASTSRGNQPQHF. CDR3 in DNA: TGTGCCAGCACTTCCCGAGGCAATCAGCCCCAGCATTTT.

The chain has TRBV12-5 and TRBJ1-1; D may be TRBD1 (5 bases). The CDR3 has 14 residues. The germline V gene encodes CDR1 LGHNT and CDR2 FRNRAP. V lost 6 bases and J lost 5, with 16 bases in between. CDR3 nucleotide sequence: TGTGCTAGTGGCTCCGACAGACCGATGACTGAAGCTTTCTTT. Residues: CASGSDRPMTEAFF.